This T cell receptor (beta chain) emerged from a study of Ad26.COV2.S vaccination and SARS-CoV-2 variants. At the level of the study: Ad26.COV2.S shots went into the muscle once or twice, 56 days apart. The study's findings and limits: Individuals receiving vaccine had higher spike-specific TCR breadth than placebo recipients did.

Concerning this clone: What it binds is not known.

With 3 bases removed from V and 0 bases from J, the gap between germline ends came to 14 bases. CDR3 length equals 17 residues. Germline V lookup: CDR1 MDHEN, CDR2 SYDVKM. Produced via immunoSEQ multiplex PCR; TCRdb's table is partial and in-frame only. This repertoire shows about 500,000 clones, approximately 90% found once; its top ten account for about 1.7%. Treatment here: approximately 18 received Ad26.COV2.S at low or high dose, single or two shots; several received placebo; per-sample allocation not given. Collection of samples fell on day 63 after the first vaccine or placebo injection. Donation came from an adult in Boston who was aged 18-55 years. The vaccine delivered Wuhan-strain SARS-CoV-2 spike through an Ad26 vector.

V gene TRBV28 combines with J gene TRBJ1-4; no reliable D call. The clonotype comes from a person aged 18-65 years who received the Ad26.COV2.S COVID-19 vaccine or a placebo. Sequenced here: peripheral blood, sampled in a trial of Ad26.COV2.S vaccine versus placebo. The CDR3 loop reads CASSFTGISTTNEKLFF. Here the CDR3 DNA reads TGTGCCAGCAGTTTCACCGGGATTTCTACAACTAATGAAAAACTGTTTTTT.